This TCR beta chain was captured by sequencing in a study of fetal regulatory T cell absence and autoimmunity. As for the study in general: Exocrine pancreas autoimmunity occurred in IPEX patients lacking clinical diabetes. Study-level findings and limits: Some top pancreas TCR clones were over 80-fold enriched versus cord blood.

Germline assignment: CDR1 SGHRS and CDR2 YFSETQ. This CDR3 comprises 14 residues. The ends were cut back, 0 bases at V and 4 bases at J, with 10 bases in the middle. Profiled with immunoSEQ multiplex PCR; TCRdb holds only in-frame clones, not every one. This sample has more than 90,000 clones, with 72% found just once. Remarks on this clone: The antigen remains undetermined.

This receptor was identified in a male donor with IPEX syndrome. The chain has TRBV5-1 and TRBJ1-2, with unresolved D. Specimen: pancreas tissue. The DNA for the CDR3 is TGCGCCAGCAGCTTGGCCGGCGGAGGCTATGGCTACACCTTC. It codes for CASSLAGGGYGYTF.